Given below is one T cell receptor (beta chain) in context. The antigen remains unidentified. This sample is part of a study of molecular identifiers for immune sequencing clone quantification. Study results and caveats: In naive cells, clones above 20 RNA copies held under 1% of molecules, whereas in effector cells they held over 99%.

For bulk TCR libraries, previously described methods and listed TCR primers were used. Using its own MiXCR run on the PCR reads, TCRdb lists one record per CDR3 protein. The sample includes nearly 650,000 distinct CDR3 sequences, roughly 27% of them seen just once. Germline trimming cut 0 bases from V and 3 bases from J; bases unmatched to any gene: 10. CDR1 DFQATT and CDR2 SNEGSKA come from the germline V gene (reference sequence). This CDR3 spans 16 amino acids. RNA fractions of 10%, 30% or 50% and roughly 19,000 to 1,000,000 sorted cells were the source of naive CD8 libraries. The receptor was isolated from a human donor in good health. Some libraries in this study had Jurkat cell RNA spiked in. This chain joins TRBV20-1 and TRBJ2-7, with 8 bases aligning to TRBD1. Material: naive CD8+ T cells from blood, with Jurkat cell RNA spiked in. Subset given: FACS-sorted CD8+CD4-CCR7+CD45RA+ naive T cells. The CDR3 DNA reads TGCAGTGCTAGAGATTTGGCCGGGACAGGTATCTACGAGCAGTACTTC. This encodes CSARDLAGTGIYEQYF.